One T cell receptor (beta chain) is described in this entry. The data stem from a study of blood T cell repertoires in COVID-19. Study background: Sites across the United States, Italy and Spain contributed samples from acute and convalescent COVID-19. T cells, B-cell-depleted T cells, or PBMCs provided the cDNA or gDNA that served as material.

Methods used by the authors: Nucleated cell number was recorded as an estimate derived from reference gene primer amplification. Libraries were prepared by immunoSEQ multiplex PCR; TCRdb keeps only in-frame clonotypes and omits some of them. The DNA gave D and trimming, while V, J and clone size come from that table. The sample gives roughly 160,000 clones, approximately 91% of which show up once; 2% to 3% is in the top ten. This TCR derives from a man aged 18 to 30 with acute or convalescent COVID-19. Sequenced sample: peripheral blood.

The CDR3 sequence: CASSLTAYNSPLHF. The CDR3 DNA sequence: TGTGCCAGCAGTTTGACTGCCTATAATTCACCCCTCCACTTT. The V call is TRBV28, the J call TRBJ1-6; D not certain. Germline V lookup: CDR1 MDHEN, CDR2 SYDVKM. Trimming took off 3 bases at V and 2 bases at J, with 5 bases between the two ends. The CDR3 has 14 residues.